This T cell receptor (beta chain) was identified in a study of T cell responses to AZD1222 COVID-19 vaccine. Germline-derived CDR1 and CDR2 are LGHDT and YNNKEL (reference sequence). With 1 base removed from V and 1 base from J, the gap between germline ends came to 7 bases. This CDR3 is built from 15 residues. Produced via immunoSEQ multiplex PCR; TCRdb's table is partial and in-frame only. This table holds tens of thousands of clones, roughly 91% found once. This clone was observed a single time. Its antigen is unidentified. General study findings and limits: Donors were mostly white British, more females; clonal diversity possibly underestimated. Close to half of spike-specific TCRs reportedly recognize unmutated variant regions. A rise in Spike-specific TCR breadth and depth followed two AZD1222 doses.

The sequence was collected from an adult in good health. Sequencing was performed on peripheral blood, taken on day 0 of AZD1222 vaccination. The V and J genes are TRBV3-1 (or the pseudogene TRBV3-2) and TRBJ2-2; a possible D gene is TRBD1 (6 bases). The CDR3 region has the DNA TGTGCCAGCAGCCAAGGGACAGTGAACACCGGGGAGCTGTTTTTT. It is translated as CASSQGTVNTGELFF.